Many counts were recorded for the clone carrying this TCR beta chain. Arm-PCR with iRepertoire HTBI primers amplified the CDR3 regions for these TCR beta libraries. TCRdb recomputed calls from the multiplex PCR reads with MiXCR, one row per CDR3 protein. This sample has roughly 420,000 distinct CDR3 sequences, with 14% found just once. This sample stems from a study of regulatory T cells in long-lasting Graves disease. In germline, CDR1 is LGHDT, CDR2 YNNKEL (reference sequence). Trimming stripped 1 base from V and 2 bases from J, with 11 bases between. The CDR3 length is 15 residues. Time point of the sample: newly diagnosed GD, antithyroid drugs for less than 3 months. Making the TCR library involved RNA that had been extracted from PBMCs. These data were likewise used in another study, on T cells in Graves' hyperthyroidism and ophthalmopathy. As that study records: Before onset, ophthalmopathy was predicted by the model a median approximately 6.7 months earlier.

V and J are TRBV3-1 and TRBJ1-1; D is ambiguous. The sample was peripheral blood mononuclear cells (PBMCs), taken at new diagnosis, from a patient treated with antithyroid drugs. The clonotype originates from a woman aged 50 to 60 with Graves disease. The CDR3 sequence: CASSQVSRINTEAFF. CDR3 nucleotides: TGTGCCAGCAGCCAAGTTTCGAGGATCAACACTGAAGCTTTCTTT.